This T cell receptor (beta chain) stems from a study of cytomegalovirus exposure and HLA in healthy donors. Study as a whole: It was reported in a later analysis that the approximately 120 validation repertoires used the same platform as the roughly 670 first-cohort repertoires. Notes on the study in general: According to the study, 160 or so TCR beta chains were cytomegalovirus-associated.

About this clone: What it binds is unknown.

From germline, CDR1 is SEHNR and CDR2 FQNEAQ (reference sequence). Trimming cost V 1 base and J 4 bases, with 11 bases left between them. The CDR3 has 14 amino acids. Some clones are missing from TCRdb's copy, which holds only in-frame ones; the method was immunoSEQ multiplex PCR. The sample has about 250,000 clones, roughly 90% seen once. The V gene is TRBV7-9, the J gene TRBJ2-7; D is ambiguous. The sequence derives from a man aged 18 to 29 in good health and CMV-seropositive. The specimen was PBMCs. CDR3 sequence (DNA): TGTGCCAGCAGCTTAGTCGGCGCGGCATACGAGCAGTACTTC. This encodes CASSLVGAAYEQYF.